This T cell receptor (beta chain) stems from a study of CD8 T cells in Susac syndrome. Random hexamers were used to reverse transcribe roughly 0.45 to 1 ug of RNA. TCRdb called the immunoSEQ multiplex PCR reads again in MiXCR, with one record for every CDR3 protein. The repertoire consists of about 73,000 distinct CDR3 sequences, with about 95% occurring once and the leading ten covering roughly 0.39%. Trimming pared 5 bases from V and 4 bases from J, leaving 8 bases between. Germline V gene sequence: CDR1 SQVTM, CDR2 ANQGSEA. CDR3 length equals 11 residues. The T cells that were sequenced for TCR beta were CD8+ and CD4+ cells from blood. Control patients had untreated stable or active relapsing-remitting multiple sclerosis by revised McDonald criteria. TEMRA cells underwent FACS enrichment and CD8+ and CD4+ T cells underwent negative isolation.

The sequence was collected from a human donor with multiple sclerosis. The sample taken for sequencing was CD8+ T cells from PBMCs. The rearrangement joins TRBV29-1 to TRBJ2-5; D is undetermined. CDR3 sequence: CSVPLRETQYF. The CDR3 region has the DNA TGCAGCGTTCCCCTCCGAGAGACCCAGTACTTC.